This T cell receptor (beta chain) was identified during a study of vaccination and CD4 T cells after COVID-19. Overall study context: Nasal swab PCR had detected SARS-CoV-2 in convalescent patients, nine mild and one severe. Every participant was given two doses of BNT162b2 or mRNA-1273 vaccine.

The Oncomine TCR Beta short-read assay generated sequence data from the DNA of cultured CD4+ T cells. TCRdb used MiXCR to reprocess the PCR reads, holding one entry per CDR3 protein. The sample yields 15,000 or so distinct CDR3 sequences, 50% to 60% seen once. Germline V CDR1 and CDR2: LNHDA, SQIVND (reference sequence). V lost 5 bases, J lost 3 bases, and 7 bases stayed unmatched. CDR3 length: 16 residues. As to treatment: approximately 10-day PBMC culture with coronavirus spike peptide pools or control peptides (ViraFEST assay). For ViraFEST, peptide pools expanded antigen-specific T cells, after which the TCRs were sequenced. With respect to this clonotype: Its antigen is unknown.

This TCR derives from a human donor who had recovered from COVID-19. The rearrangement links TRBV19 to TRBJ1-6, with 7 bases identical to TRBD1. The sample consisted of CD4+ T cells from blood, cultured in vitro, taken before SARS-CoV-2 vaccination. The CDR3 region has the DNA TGTGCCAGTAGTGCGCGGACAGGATACTATAATTCACCCCTCCACTTT. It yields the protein CASSARTGYYNSPLHF.